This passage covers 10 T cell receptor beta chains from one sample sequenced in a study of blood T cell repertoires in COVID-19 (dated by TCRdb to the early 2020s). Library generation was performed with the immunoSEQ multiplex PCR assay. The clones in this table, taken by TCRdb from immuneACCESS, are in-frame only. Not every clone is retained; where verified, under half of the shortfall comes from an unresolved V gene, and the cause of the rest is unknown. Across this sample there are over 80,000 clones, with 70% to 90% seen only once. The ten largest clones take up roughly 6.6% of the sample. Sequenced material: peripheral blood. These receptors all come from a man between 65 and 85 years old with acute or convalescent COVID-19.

The CDR3 loop reads CASSLGGGGGEKLFF. The CDR3, as DNA: TGTGCCAGCAGCTTAGGAGGCGGGGGAGGTGAAAAACTGTTTTTT. V usage is TRBV7-9 and J usage is TRBJ1-4; TRBD1 might be the D (5 bases). Germline V lookup: CDR1 SEHNR, CDR2 FQNEAQ (reference sequence). The CDR3 extends over 15 amino acids. V lost 1 base to trimming and J lost 7 bases, with 13 bases between them.

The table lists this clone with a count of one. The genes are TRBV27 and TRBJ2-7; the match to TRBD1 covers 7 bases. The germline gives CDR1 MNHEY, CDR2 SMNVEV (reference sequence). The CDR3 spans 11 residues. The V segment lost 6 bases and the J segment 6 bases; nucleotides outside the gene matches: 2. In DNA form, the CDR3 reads TGTGCCAGCAGAAGACAGGGCGAGCAGTACTTC. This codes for CASRRQGEQYF.

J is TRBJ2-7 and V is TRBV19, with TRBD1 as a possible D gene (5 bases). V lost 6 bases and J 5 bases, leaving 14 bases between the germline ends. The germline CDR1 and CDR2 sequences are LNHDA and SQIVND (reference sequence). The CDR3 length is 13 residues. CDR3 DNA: TGTGCCAGTAGCTCTGTAAGGGGCCACGAGCAGTACTTC. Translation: CASSSVRGHEQYF.

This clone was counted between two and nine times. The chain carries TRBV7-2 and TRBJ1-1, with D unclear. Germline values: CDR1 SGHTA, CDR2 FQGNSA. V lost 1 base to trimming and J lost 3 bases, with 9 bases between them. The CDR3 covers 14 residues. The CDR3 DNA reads TGTGCCAGCAGCTTAGTGTTTGAGTACACTGAAGCTTTCTTT. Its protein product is CASSLVFEYTEAFF.

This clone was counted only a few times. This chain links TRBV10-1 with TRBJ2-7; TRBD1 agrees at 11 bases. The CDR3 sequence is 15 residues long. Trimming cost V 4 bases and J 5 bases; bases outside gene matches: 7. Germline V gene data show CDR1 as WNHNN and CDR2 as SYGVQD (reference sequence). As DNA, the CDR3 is TGCGCCAGCAGTGGAGAGAGGACAGGGGGCGACGAGCAGTACTTC. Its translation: CASSGERTGGDEQYF.

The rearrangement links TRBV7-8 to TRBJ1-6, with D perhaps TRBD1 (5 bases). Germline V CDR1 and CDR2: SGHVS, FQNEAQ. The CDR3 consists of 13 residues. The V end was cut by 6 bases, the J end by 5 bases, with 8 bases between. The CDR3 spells CASSGADNSPLHF. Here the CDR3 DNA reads TGTGCCAGCAGTGGGGCGGATAATTCACCCCTCCACTTT. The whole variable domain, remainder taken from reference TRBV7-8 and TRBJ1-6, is GAGVSQSPRYKVAKRGQDVALRCDPISGHVSLFWYQQALGQGPEFLTYFQNEAQLDKSGLPSDRFFAERPEGSVSTLKIQRTQQEDSAVYLCASSGADNSPLHFGNGTRLTVT.

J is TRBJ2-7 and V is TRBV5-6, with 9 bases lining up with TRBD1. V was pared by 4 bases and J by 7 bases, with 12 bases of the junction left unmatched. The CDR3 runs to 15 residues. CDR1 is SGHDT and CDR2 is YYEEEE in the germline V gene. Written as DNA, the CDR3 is TGTGCCAGCAGCCGGCCGGGACAGGGCCTGGGGGAGCAGTACTTC. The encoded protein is CASSRPGQGLGEQYF.

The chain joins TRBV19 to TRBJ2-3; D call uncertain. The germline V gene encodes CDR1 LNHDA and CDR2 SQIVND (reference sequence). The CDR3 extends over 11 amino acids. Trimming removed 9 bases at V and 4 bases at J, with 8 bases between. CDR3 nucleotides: TGTGCCAGCAGATTGGCAGATACGCAGTATTTT. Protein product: CASRLADTQYF.

The CDR3 is CASSPGEVSYGYTF. In DNA, the CDR3 is TGTGCCAGCAGCCCTGGGGAGGTTTCCTATGGCTACACCTTC. The chain carries TRBV9 and TRBJ1-2; unclear D gene. The CDR3 consists of 14 residues. V lost 4 bases to trimming and J lost 4 bases, with 14 bases between them. The germline CDR1 and CDR2 sequences are SGDLS and YYNGEE.

CDR3 region: CASSLAPIGTEAFF. CDR3 DNA sequence: TGCGCCAGCAGCTTGGCGCCCATCGGCACTGAAGCTTTCTTT. V and J are TRBV5-1 and TRBJ1-1, with D uncertain. Trimming removed 0 bases from V and 4 bases from J, with 10 bases in between. The germline V gene encodes CDR1 SGHRS and CDR2 YFSETQ. This CDR3 comprises 14 residues.